This T cell receptor beta chain comes out of a study of blood T cell repertoires in COVID-19. At the level of the study: From T cells, B-cell-depleted T cells, or PBMCs came the material, which was cDNA or gDNA.

Original handling: Amplification of reference gene primers provided the estimated nucleated cell counts. TCRdb's copy holds only in-frame clones and misses some; the assay was immunoSEQ multiplex PCR. That table gives V, J and clone size, and the DNA gave D and trimming. The sample lists some 530,000 clones; 70% to 90% were seen once. V was trimmed by 3 bases and J by 6 bases, leaving 13 bases between them. Germline V gives CDR1 SGHNT, CDR2 YYREEE (reference sequence). This CDR3 is built from 13 residues. Sequenced input: peripheral blood. This TCR was sampled from a human donor in a cohort sampled during active COVID-19. The chain combines TRBV5-4 with TRBJ2-7; maybe TRBD1 (6 bases). Here the CDR3 reads CASSSGQTFEQYF. In nucleotides, the CDR3 is TGTGCCAGCAGCTCCGGACAGACCTTCGAGCAGTACTTC. The whole variable domain, remainder taken from reference TRBV5-4 and TRBJ2-7, is ETGVTQSPTHLIKTRGQQVTLRCSSQSGHNTVSWYQQALGQGPQFIFQYYREEENGRGNFPPRFSGLQFPNYSSELNVNALELDDSALYLCASSSGQTFEQYFGPGTRLTVT.